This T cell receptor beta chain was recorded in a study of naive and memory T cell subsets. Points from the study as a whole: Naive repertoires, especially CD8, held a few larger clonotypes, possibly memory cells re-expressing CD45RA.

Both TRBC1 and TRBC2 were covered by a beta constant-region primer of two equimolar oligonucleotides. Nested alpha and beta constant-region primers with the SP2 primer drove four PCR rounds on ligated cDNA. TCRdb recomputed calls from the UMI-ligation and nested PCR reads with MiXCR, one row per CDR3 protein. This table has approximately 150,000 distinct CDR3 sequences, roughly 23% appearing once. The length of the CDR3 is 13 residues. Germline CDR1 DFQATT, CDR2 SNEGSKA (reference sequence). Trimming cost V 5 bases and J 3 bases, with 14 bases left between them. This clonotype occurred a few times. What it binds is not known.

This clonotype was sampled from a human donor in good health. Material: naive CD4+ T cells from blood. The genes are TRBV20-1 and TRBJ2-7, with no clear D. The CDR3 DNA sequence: TGCAGTGCTCCCGGACCGGTGGGCTACGAGCAGTACTTC. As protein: CSAPGPVGYEQYF.